The next 9 T cell receptor beta chains were all read from a single sample in a study of blood T cell repertoires in COVID-19. Using immunoSEQ multiplex PCR, the repertoire was profiled, and TCRdb retains in-frame clones only, with some absent. Of roughly 300,000 clones listed, roughly 80% are singletons. The specimen was peripheral blood. Receptors originate from a human donor with COVID-19, enrolled during active disease. The donor label of this sample is uncertain.

The V and J genes are TRBV5-6 and TRBJ1-5; possibly TRBD1 for D (5 bases). This CDR3 is built from 14 residues. The V gene lost 0 bases and the J gene lost 7 bases, with 11 bases spanning the gap. Germline loops: CDR1 SGHDT, CDR2 YYEEEE. The CDR3 sequence: CASSLGPQGQPQHF. In DNA form, the CDR3 reads TGTGCCAGCAGCTTGGGACCTCAGGGCCAGCCCCAGCATTTT.

The chain combines TRBV7-3 with TRBJ2-6; TRBD1 matches 8 bases. Losses at the gene ends were 5 bases for V and 0 bases for J; bases not matched to a gene: 6. The CDR3 extends over 17 amino acids. The germline V gene has CDR1 SGHTA and CDR2 FQGTGA. CDR3 residues: CASSKDRALSGANVLTF. The DNA for the CDR3 is TGTGCCAGCAGCAAGGACAGGGCCCTCTCTGGGGCCAACGTCCTGACTTTC.

The chain has TRBV11-2 and TRBJ2-7, with 8 bases lining up with TRBD2. Trimming at V came to 5 bases and at J to 2 bases, leaving 5 bases not matched to a gene. This CDR3 spans 14 amino acids. Germline-derived CDR1 and CDR2 are SGHAT and FQNNGV. The CDR3 loop reads CASSQAGLAYEQYF. As DNA, the CDR3 is TGTGCCAGCAGCCAGGCGGGACTAGCCTACGAGCAGTACTTC. Filled out from reference TRBV11-2 and TRBJ2-7, the complete variable domain reads EAGVAQSPRYKIIEKRQSVAFWCNPISGHATLYWYQQILGQGPKLLIQFQNNGVVDDSQLPKDRFSAERLKGVDSTLKIQPAKLEDSAVYLCASSQAGLAYEQYFGPGTRLTVT.

The V call is TRBV6-1, the J call TRBJ1-5; D is unresolved. The germline CDR1 and CDR2 sequences are MNHNS and SASEGT. The V end was cut by 1 base, the J end by 1 base, with 11 bases between. This CDR3 has 16 amino acids. The CDR3 nucleotides read TGTGCCAGCAGTGAAGGGGTGGCGGCCAGCAATCAGCCCCAGCATTTT. The encoded protein is CASSEGVAASNQPQHF.

This clone has at least ten counts. The J gene is TRBJ2-7, the V gene TRBV14; perhaps TRBD1 as D (6 bases). Germline assignment: CDR1 SGHDN and CDR2 FVKESK. This CDR3 has 11 amino acids. Trimming took off 8 bases at V and 9 bases at J, with 14 bases between the two ends. The CDR3 nucleotides read TGTGCCAGCGGAACCGGGACAATGCAGTACTTC. Translated, it gives CASGTGTMQYF.

The J gene is TRBJ1-2, the V gene TRBV15; 8 bases are a match to TRBD1. J gave up 1 base and V 10 bases, and 5 bases lay outside the gene matches. The CDR3 has 13 amino acids. Germline values: CDR1 LNHNV, CDR2 YYDKDF (reference sequence). CDR3 amino acids: CAIGQGLNYGYTF. The CDR3 DNA reads as TGTGCCATCGGACAGGGCCTTAACTATGGCTACACCTTC.

This chain connects TRBV27 to TRBJ1-5, with 8 bases that match TRBD1. J gave up 5 bases and V 5 bases, and 5 bases lay outside the gene matches. Germline CDR1 MNHEY, CDR2 SMNVEV (reference sequence). The CDR3 consists of 14 residues. CDR3 protein: CASSPTGVHQPQHF. The CDR3 nucleotides are TGTGCCAGCAGTCCGACAGGGGTCCATCAGCCCCAGCATTTT.

This clone has only one observation. CDR3 amino acids: CASSVFPQENTEAFF. CDR3 nucleotide sequence: TGTGCCAGCAGCGTGTTCCCGCAGGAGAACACTGAAGCTTTCTTT. V gene TRBV9 combines with J gene TRBJ1-1; D ambiguous. Deletions cut 2 bases from V and 1 base from J, with 12 bases between. There are 15 residues in the CDR3. The germline gives CDR1 SGDLS, CDR2 YYNGEE.

This chain uses TRBV6-2 or TRBV6-3 with TRBJ2-7; no clear D. With 5 bases removed from V and 2 bases from J, the gap between germline ends came to 4 bases. Germline CDR1 MNHEY, CDR2 SVGEGT. This CDR3 comprises 11 residues. This CDR3 is CASSQAYEQYF. In DNA form, the CDR3 reads TGTGCCAGCAGTCAGGCCTACGAGCAGTACTTC.